Presented here are 21 T cell receptor beta chains from one specimen sequenced in a study of T cells in Graves' hyperthyroidism and ophthalmopathy. Template material for amplifying TCR beta CDR3 regions consisted of RNA transcripts. Researchers ran a first-round RT-PCR on the TCR CDR3 using the HTBI primer set. MiXCR, run by TCRdb on the multiplex PCR reads, gives a single entry per CDR3 protein. The sample contains fewer than 850,000 distinct CDR3 sequences, around 15% of which appear only once. The sequencing sample was made of blood. Receptors were obtained from a man aged 50-60 years with Graves' hyperthyroidism.

This clonotype was picked up many times. The chain carries TRBV2 and TRBJ1-2; 10 bases map to TRBD1. Germline loops: CDR1 SNHLY, CDR2 FYNNEI. J was trimmed by 4 bases and V by 7 bases; bases with no gene match: 6. The CDR3 spans 14 residues. CDR3 nucleotides: TGTGCCAGCAATGACAGGGGGCTCGGCTATGGCTACACCTTC. It encodes CASNDRGLGYGYTF.

V gene TRBV6-4 combines with J gene TRBJ2-1; 8 bases are a match to TRBD2. V gave up 4 bases and J gave up 8 bases; unmatched junction bases: 4. The germline V gene encodes CDR1 MRHNA and CDR2 SNTAGT. The length of the CDR3 is 13 residues. CDR3 protein: CASSVETSDEQFF. CDR3 nucleotide sequence: TGTGCCAGCAGTGTAGAGACTAGCGATGAGCAGTTCTTC.

The gene calls are TRBV11-2 and TRBJ2-7, with TRBD2 matching over 14 bases. V lost 7 bases to trimming and J lost 1 base; unmatched junction nucleotides: 6. Germline V gene lookup returns CDR1 SGHAT and CDR2 FQNNGV. The CDR3 runs 16 residues. The CDR3 DNA is TGTGCCAGCACCGGACTAGCGGGAGGCTCTTCCTACGAGCAGTACTTC. As protein: CASTGLAGGSSYEQYF.

This clonotype was counted at least ten times. The V and J genes are TRBV28 and TRBJ2-1, with 7 bases matching TRBD2. CDR1 and CDR2 from the germline V gene are MDHEN and SYDVKM. Unmatched junction bases numbered 5, after V lost 3 bases and J lost 0 bases. The CDR3 extends over 16 amino acids. In nucleotides, the CDR3 is TGTGCCAGCAGTTTCTGGGGGGGTAGCTCCTACAATGAGCAGTTCTTC. It yields the protein CASSFWGGSSYNEQFF.

This clonotype was recorded many times. The V and J genes are TRBV28 and TRBJ2-7; 9 bases align to TRBD2. Trimming removed 7 bases from V and 2 bases from J; junction bases left unmatched: 3. The CDR3 sequence is 13 residues long. Looked up from germline, CDR1 is MDHEN and CDR2 is SYDVKM. As DNA, the CDR3 is TGTGCCAGCACTAGCGGGACCACCTACGAGCAGTACTTC. Translated: CASTSGTTYEQYF.

Many counts were recorded for this clonotype. The rearrangement links TRBV6-1 to TRBJ1-1, with a weak D call TRBD1 (5 bases). V was trimmed by 10 bases and J by 4 bases, leaving 10 bases between them. The CDR3 sequence is 11 residues long. Per germline, CDR1 MNHNS and CDR2 SASEGT. The CDR3 DNA sequence: TGTGCCACCAGGAGGGGCACTGAAGCTTTCTTT. Translated, it gives CATRRGTEAFF.

A few counts support this clonotype. The chain combines TRBV29-1 with TRBJ1-1; the match to TRBD1 covers 9 bases. With V trimmed by 7 bases and J by 3 bases, 6 bases remained unmatched. Germline CDR1 SQVTM, CDR2 ANQGSEA. The CDR3 has 13 amino acids. CDR3 DNA: TGCAGCGCAATGGGACAGGGAGACACTGAAGCTTTCTTT. It specifies CSAMGQGDTEAFF. Full variable domain (remainder filled in from reference TRBV29-1 and TRBJ1-1): SAVISQKPSRDICQRGTSLTIQCQVDSQVTMMFWYRQQPGQSLTLIATANQGSEATYESGFVIDKFPISRPNLTFSTLTVSNMSPEDSSIYLCSAMGQGDTEAFFGQGTRLTVV.

This clonotype was counted only a few times. The genes are TRBV6-1 and TRBJ2-7; D may correspond to TRBD1 or TRBD2 (6 bases each). Germline loops: CDR1 MNHNS, CDR2 SASEGT. Trimming shortened V by 1 base and J by 3 bases, and 19 bases separated the two germline ends. CDR3 size: 17 residues. CDR3 nucleotide sequence: TGTGCCAGCAGTGAAGAAACAGGGAGGTCTGGAATCTACGAGCAGTACTTC. Amino acids: CASSEETGRSGIYEQYF.

The rearrangement joins TRBV11-3 to TRBJ2-5; 11 bases map to TRBD2. J lost 2 bases, V lost 1 base, and 6 bases had no gene match. The CDR3 has 17 residues. The germline gives CDR1 SGHNT, CDR2 YENEEA. CDR3 DNA: TGTGCCAGCAGCTTAGGAGAGACTAGCGGGATGCAAGAGACCCAGTACTTC. The encoded protein is CASSLGETSGMQETQYF.

The chain joins TRBV28 to TRBJ1-1; perhaps TRBD1 as D (5 bases). Germline assignment: CDR1 MDHEN and CDR2 SYDVKM. The CDR3 is 14 amino acids. Trimming took off 3 bases at V and 3 bases at J, with 11 bases between the two ends. Here the CDR3 DNA reads TGTGCCAGCAGTTTGCGATTGGGGGACACTGAAGCTTTCTTT. Translated: CASSLRLGDTEAFF.

Many counts were recorded for this clonotype. The rearrangement joins TRBV27 to TRBJ2-1; no definite D call. V was pared by 6 bases and J by 7 bases, with 16 bases between. Germline CDR1 MNHEY, CDR2 SMNVEV (reference sequence). The CDR3 length is 14 residues. The DNA of the CDR3 is TGTGCCAGCAGGATCCCCGGAGCGCGGAATGAGCAGTTCTTC. Its translation is CASRIPGARNEQFF.

This clonotype was detected a few times. CDR3 loop: CASSQGAGGPYEQYF. Written as DNA, the CDR3 is TGCGCCAGCAGCCAAGGAGCGGGAGGGCCCTACGAGCAGTACTTC. The chain carries TRBV4-1 and TRBJ2-7, with 10 bases identical to TRBD2. Unmatched junction bases numbered 2, after V lost 1 base and J lost 2 bases. The CDR3 totals 15 residues. The germline V gene encodes CDR1 MGHRA and CDR2 YSYEKL.

The V gene is TRBV6-2 or TRBV6-3, the J gene TRBJ2-1; 8 bases fit TRBD1. The CDR3 is 16 amino acids. Germline V gene sequence: CDR1 MNHEY, CDR2 SVGEGT. J was trimmed by 0 bases and V by 6 bases; bases with no gene match: 7. The CDR3 bases are TGTGCCAGCAGGAGACAGGGGAACAGCTCCTACAATGAGCAGTTCTTC. As protein: CASRRQGNSSYNEQFF.

This clonotype has ten or more counts. The chain combines TRBV7-2 with TRBJ2-1, with 12 bases that match TRBD2. The CDR3 loop spans 17 amino acids. Trimming removed 0 bases from V and 8 bases from J; junction bases left unmatched: 8. The germline V gene encodes CDR1 SGHTA and CDR2 FQGNSA. CDR3 bases: TGTGCCAGCAGCTTAGCCCGACTAGCGGGAGCCGTAGATGAGCAGTTCTTC. This translates into CASSLARLAGAVDEQFF.

The table lists this clonotype with many counts. The chain couples TRBV12-3 or TRBV12-4 to TRBJ2-2, with D unclear. This CDR3 is built from 14 residues. The V end was cut by 3 bases, the J end by 2 bases, with 7 bases between. CDR3: CASSFRENTGELFF. CDR3 nucleotides: TGTGCCAGCAGTTTTAGGGAAAACACCGGGGAGCTGTTTTTT.

This clonotype was found many times. The rearrangement uses TRBV19 and TRBJ2-7; D is possibly TRBD1 (6 bases). The CDR3 length is 15 residues. Germline loops: CDR1 LNHDA, CDR2 SQIVND (reference sequence). V was shortened by 5 bases and J by 2 bases, with 16 bases between the two germline ends. The CDR3 loop is CASSSPGTPTYEQYF. CDR3 bases: TGTGCCAGTAGTTCCCCCGGGACACCTACCTACGAGCAGTACTTC.

The V gene is TRBV18, the J gene TRBJ1-1; 8 bases fit TRBD1. V trimming: 0 bases; J trimming: 6 bases; junction bases outside the gene matches: 6. Germline CDR1 is KGHSH and CDR2 is LQKENI. CDR3 size: 15 residues. CDR3 nucleotides: TGTGCCAGCTCACCACCCCGGACAGGGTTCGCTGAAGCTTTCTTT. It yields the protein CASSPPRTGFAEAFF.

This clonotype was seen ten or more times. The chain carries TRBV2 and TRBJ2-7; D unresolved. Germline CDR1 SNHLY, CDR2 FYNNEI. The CDR3 is 12 amino acids. V lost 2 bases and J 5 bases, leaving 7 bases between the germline ends. The DNA for the CDR3 is TGTGCCAGCAGTGAAACTGGGAACGAGCAGTACTTC. Residues: CASSETGNEQYF.

This clonotype was seen ten or more times. The chain carries TRBV12-3 or TRBV12-4 and TRBJ2-2, with D maybe TRBD2 (5 bases). The germline V and J ends were trimmed by 6 bases and 4 bases, with 9 bases remaining between them. This CDR3 comprises 13 residues. The CDR3 protein is CASRDLFTGELFF. In DNA, the CDR3 is TGTGCCAGCAGGGACTTATTCACCGGGGAGCTGTTTTTT.

V usage is TRBV12-3 or TRBV12-4 and J usage is TRBJ2-1; 13 bases agree with TRBD2. Unmatched junction bases numbered 6, after V lost 5 bases and J lost 2 bases. The CDR3 sequence is 17 residues long. In DNA form, the CDR3 reads TGTGCCAGCAGTCGTCTTGGACTAGCGGGAGCCTACAATGAGCAGTTCTTC. Translating gives CASSRLGLAGAYNEQFF.

This clonotype was counted many times. The gene calls are TRBV20-1 and TRBJ1-4, with D uncertain. The CDR3 has 13 amino acids. The germline V gene has CDR1 DFQATT and CDR2 SNEGSKA (reference sequence). Deletions cut 0 bases from V and 3 bases from J, with 5 bases between. The DNA for the CDR3 is TGCAGTGCTAGAGATGTGGCTAATGAAAAACTGTTTTTT. This codes for CSARDVANEKLFF.